A selection of T cell receptor beta chains follows, all from one sample in a study of Ad26.COV2.S vaccination and SARS-CoV-2 variants. Assay: immunoSEQ multiplex PCR; the TCRdb copy retains only in-frame clones and omits some. The sample lists roughly 500,000 clones, nearly 90% occurring once. Source: peripheral blood, taken in a trial of Ad26.COV2.S vaccine versus placebo. The receptors stem from a person aged 18-60 years who received the Ad26.COV2.S COVID-19 vaccine or a placebo. The CDR3 runs from the conserved cysteine through the conserved F or W.

J,V,CDR3
TRBJ2-6,TRBV28,CASSLDSFLTGANVLTF
TRBJ2-1,TRBV5-1,CASSLVGTTRGGEQFF
TRBJ1-5,TRBV6-2/TRBV6-3,CASSYRDQPQHF
TRBJ2-7,TRBV5-1,CASSLVVAGSYEQYF
TRBJ1-2,TRBV12-3/TRBV12-4,CASSSGVRGYTF
TRBJ1-4,TRBV2,CARRNWGGEKLFF
TRBJ1-4,TRBV11-1,CASSPAGGKLFF
TRBJ1-1,TRBV7-9,CASSLAGYSAAAFF
TRBJ1-6,TRBV5-1,CASSLGQGSTSPLHF
TRBJ1-1,TRBV4-1,CASSQGQPRATEAFF
TRBJ2-3,TRBV30,CAWSVGQGLSTDTQYF
TRBJ2-5,TRBV4-2,CASSQVWQEGPRTQYF
TRBJ1-2,TRBV10-3,CAISPQGFNYGYTF
TRBJ2-7,TRBV18,CASSTTTGTSGDEQYF